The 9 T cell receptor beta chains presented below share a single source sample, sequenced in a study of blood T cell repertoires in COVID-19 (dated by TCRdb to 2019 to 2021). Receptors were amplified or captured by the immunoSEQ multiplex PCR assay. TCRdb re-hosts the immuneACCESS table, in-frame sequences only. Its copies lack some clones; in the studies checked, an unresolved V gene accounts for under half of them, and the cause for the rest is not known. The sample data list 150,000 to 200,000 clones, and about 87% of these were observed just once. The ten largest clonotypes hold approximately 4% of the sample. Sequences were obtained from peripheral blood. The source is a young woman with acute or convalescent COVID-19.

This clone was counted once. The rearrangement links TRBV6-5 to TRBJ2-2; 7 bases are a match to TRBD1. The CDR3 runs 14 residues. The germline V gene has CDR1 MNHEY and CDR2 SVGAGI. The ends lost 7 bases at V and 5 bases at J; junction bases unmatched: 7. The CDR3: CASTSDRATGELFF. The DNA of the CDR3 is TGTGCCAGCACCTCCGACAGGGCGACCGGGGAGCTGTTTTTT.

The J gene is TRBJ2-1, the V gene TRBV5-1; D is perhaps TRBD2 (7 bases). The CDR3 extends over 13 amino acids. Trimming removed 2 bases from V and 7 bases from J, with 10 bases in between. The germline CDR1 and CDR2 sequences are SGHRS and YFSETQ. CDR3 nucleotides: TGCGCCAGCAGCTTCGGGGGGCAAAATGAGCAGTTCTTC. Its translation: CASSFGGQNEQFF.

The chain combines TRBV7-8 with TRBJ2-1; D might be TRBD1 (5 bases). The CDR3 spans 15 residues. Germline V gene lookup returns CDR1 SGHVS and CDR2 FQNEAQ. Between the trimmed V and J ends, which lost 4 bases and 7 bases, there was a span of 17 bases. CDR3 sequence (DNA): TGTGCCAGCAGCTCCAACAGGATAAAGCTAAATGAGCAGTTCTTC. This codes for CASSSNRIKLNEQFF.

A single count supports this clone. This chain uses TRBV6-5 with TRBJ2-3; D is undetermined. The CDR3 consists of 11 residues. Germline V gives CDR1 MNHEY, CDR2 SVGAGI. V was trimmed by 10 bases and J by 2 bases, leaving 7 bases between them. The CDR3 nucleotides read TGTGCCACCTATTCCACAGATACGCAGTATTTT. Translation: CATYSTDTQYF.

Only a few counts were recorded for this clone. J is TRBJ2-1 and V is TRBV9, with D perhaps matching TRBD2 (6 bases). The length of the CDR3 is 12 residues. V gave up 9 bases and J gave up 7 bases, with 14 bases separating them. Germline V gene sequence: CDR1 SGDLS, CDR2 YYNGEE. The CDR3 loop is CATGQLANEQFF. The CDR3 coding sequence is TGTGCCACTGGGCAACTAGCAAATGAGCAGTTCTTC.

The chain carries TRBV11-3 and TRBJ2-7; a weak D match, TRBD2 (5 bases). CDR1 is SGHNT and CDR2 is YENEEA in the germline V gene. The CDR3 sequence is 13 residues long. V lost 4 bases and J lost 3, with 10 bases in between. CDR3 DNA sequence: TGTGCCAGCAGCTCCCGCCGGGACTACGAGCAGTACTTC. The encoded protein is CASSSRRDYEQYF.

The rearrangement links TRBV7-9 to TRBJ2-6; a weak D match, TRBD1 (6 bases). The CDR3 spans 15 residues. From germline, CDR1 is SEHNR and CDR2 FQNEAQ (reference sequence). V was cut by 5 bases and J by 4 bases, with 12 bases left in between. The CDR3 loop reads CASSPGQPGANVLTF. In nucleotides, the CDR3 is TGTGCCAGCAGCCCAGGACAGCCCGGGGCCAACGTCCTGACTTTC.

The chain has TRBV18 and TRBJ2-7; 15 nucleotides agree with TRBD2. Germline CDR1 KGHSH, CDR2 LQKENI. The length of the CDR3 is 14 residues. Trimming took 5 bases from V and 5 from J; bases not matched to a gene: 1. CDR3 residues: CASSGTSGRNEQYF. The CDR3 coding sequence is TGTGCCAGCTCAGGGACTAGCGGGAGGAACGAGCAGTACTTC. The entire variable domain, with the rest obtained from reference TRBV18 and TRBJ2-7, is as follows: NAGVMQNPRHLVRRRGQEARLRCSPMKGHSHVYWYRQLPEEGLKFMVYLQKENIIDESGMPKERFSAEFPKEGPSILRIQQVVRGDSAAYFCASSGTSGRNEQYFGPGTRLTVT.

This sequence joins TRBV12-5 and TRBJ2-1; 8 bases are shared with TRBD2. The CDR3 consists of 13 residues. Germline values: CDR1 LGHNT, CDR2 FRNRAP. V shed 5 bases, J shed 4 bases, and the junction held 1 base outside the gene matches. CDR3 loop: CASGRGGYNEQFF. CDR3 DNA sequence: TGTGCTAGTGGTCGGGGGGGTTACAATGAGCAGTTCTTC. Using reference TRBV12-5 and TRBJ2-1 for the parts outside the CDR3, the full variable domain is DARVTQTPRHKVTEMGQEVTMRCQPILGHNTVFWYRQTMMQGLELLAYFRNRAPLDDSGMPKDRFSAEMPDATLATLKIQPSEPRDSAVYFCASGRGGYNEQFFGPGTRLTVL.